One sample yielded the 22 T cell receptor beta chains listed below, sequenced in a study of blood T cell repertoires in COVID-19. The protocol was immunoSEQ multiplex PCR, while the TCRdb copy is restricted to in-frame clones and leaves out a portion. Among about 98,000 clones listed, more than 70% were seen once. The sample was peripheral blood. Receptors originate from a man between 65 and 80 years old with acute or convalescent COVID-19.

The rearrangement links TRBV30 to TRBJ2-7, with TRBD1 matching over 8 bases. The V gene end was trimmed by 5 bases and the J gene end by 6 bases; junction bases not matched to a gene: 9. Germline CDR1 reads GTSNPN; CDR2 reads SVGIG (reference sequence). This CDR3 region has 13 residues. CDR3 DNA: TGTGCCTGGCGTTGGACAGGGCTGGGCGAGCAGTACTTC. Translating it yields CAWRWTGLGEQYF.

The V and J genes are TRBV3-1 (or the pseudogene TRBV3-2) and TRBJ2-7, with D maybe TRBD2 (5 bases). Germline CDR1 and CDR2: LGHDT and YNNKEL (reference sequence). This CDR3 contains 13 residues. Deletions cut 0 bases from V and 6 bases from J, with 9 bases between. CDR3 sequence reads: CASSQDRGREQYF. In DNA form, the CDR3 reads TGTGCCAGCAGCCAAGATCGAGGGCGCGAGCAGTACTTC.

The V call is TRBV3-1 (or the pseudogene TRBV3-2), the J call TRBJ1-2; 11 bases are a match to TRBD1. This CDR3 comprises 15 residues. Germline lookup yields CDR1 LGHDT and CDR2 YNNKEL (reference sequence). V lost 4 bases, J lost 4 bases, and 5 bases stayed unmatched. CDR3 sequence: CASSLGTGGFYGYTF. For the CDR3, the DNA is TGTGCCAGCAGCCTAGGGACAGGGGGATTCTATGGCTACACCTTC.

This chain links TRBV28 with TRBJ2-3; 15 bases line up with TRBD2. The CDR3 sequence is 16 residues long. V lost 5 bases and J lost 5; bases outside the gene matches: 5. Germline V gene lookup returns CDR1 MDHEN and CDR2 SYDVKM. CDR3 region: CASSLGLAGGGDTQYF. DNA for the CDR3: TGTGCCAGCAGTCTGGGACTAGCGGGAGGAGGAGATACGCAGTATTTT.

The chain couples TRBV4-3 to TRBJ2-1; 14 nucleotides line up with TRBD2. The trim removed 2 bases at V and 9 bases at J, leaving 9 bases unmatched. There are 17 residues in the CDR3. Looked up from germline, CDR1 is LGHNA and CDR2 is YSLEER. CDR3 coding DNA: TGCGCCAGCAGCCAACCCGGGACTAGCGGGAGAGGCGGTGAGCAGTTCTTC. This sequence encodes CASSQPGTSGRGGEQFF.

The J gene is TRBJ1-1, the V gene TRBV24-1; the D is unclear. CDR1 KGHDR and CDR2 SFDVKD come from the germline V gene. There are 13 residues in the CDR3. Trimming took off 4 bases at V and 1 base at J, with 6 bases between the two ends. The CDR3 bases are TGTGCCACCAGTGAGAGGGCGAACACTGAAGCTTTCTTT. Residues: CATSERANTEAFF.

The chain joins TRBV4-2 to TRBJ2-3; D is unresolved. Trimming cost V 0 bases and J 6 bases, with 13 bases left between them. The CDR3 length is 15 residues. Per germline, CDR1 LGHNA and CDR2 YNFKEQ. CDR3 amino acids: CASSQDLVPLDTQYF. DNA of the CDR3: TGTGCCAGCAGCCAAGATCTCGTCCCCTTGGATACGCAGTATTTT.

The chain carries TRBV5-3 and TRBJ2-7, with 15 bases lining up with TRBD2. TRBV5-3 is sorted into the ORF group, with uncertain function. This CDR3 has 18 residues. The V and J ends lost 3 bases and 4 bases, in that order; junction bases with no gene match: 11. The CDR3 coding sequence is TGTGCCAGAAGCTACGGACTAGCGGGAGGGCCAACTGGATACGAGCAGTACTTC. Its translation: CARSYGLAGGPTGYEQYF.

The V gene is TRBV24-1, the J gene TRBJ2-2; 11 bases are shared with TRBD1. Losses at the gene ends were 9 bases for V and 5 bases for J; bases not matched to a gene: 4. This CDR3 has 14 residues. Germline CDR1 reads KGHDR; CDR2 reads SFDVKD. The chain's CDR3 is CATAGTGGTGELFF. The CDR3 DNA follows: TGTGCCACCGCCGGGACAGGGGGAACCGGGGAGCTGTTTTTT.

In its sample, this clone was seen many times. This rearrangement joins TRBV2 to TRBJ1-2; D gene uncertain. The CDR3 covers 11 residues. Germline V lookup: CDR1 SNHLY, CDR2 FYNNEI. V shed 8 bases and J shed 8 bases, with 12 bases lying between them. CDR3 amino acids: CASEPAGGYTF. As DNA, the CDR3 is TGTGCCAGCGAGCCAGCGGGGGGCTACACCTTC.

A single count supports this clone. The chain has TRBV27 and TRBJ2-2; tentative D call: TRBD1 (5 bases). Germline V lookup: CDR1 MNHEY, CDR2 SMNVEV (reference sequence). CDR3 length: 15 residues. The V end was cut by 6 bases, the J end by 2 bases, with 13 bases between. CDR3 amino acids: CASSPSRVNTGELFF. The CDR3 coding sequence is TGTGCCAGCAGCCCCAGCAGGGTAAACACCGGGGAGCTGTTTTTT.

The chain is built from TRBV4-3 and TRBJ2-7; D gene uncertain. V was clipped by 6 bases and J by 6 bases, with 9 bases between them. This CDR3 is built from 11 residues. Germline values: CDR1 LGHNA, CDR2 YSLEER. For the CDR3, the DNA is TGCGCCAGCAGGCGCGAGTGCGAGCAGTACTTC. Translating gives CASRRECEQYF.

The rearrangement joins TRBV11-2 to TRBJ1-1; no definite D call. Trimming pared 1 base from V and 5 bases from J, leaving 11 bases between. The length of the CDR3 is 14 residues. CDR1 SGHAT and CDR2 FQNNGV come from the germline V gene. The CDR3 bases are TGTGCCAGCAGCTTAGTGGGAGTTAGGACTGAAGCTTTCTTT. It translates to CASSLVGVRTEAFF.

The rearrangement joins TRBV6-5 to TRBJ1-6, with TRBD1 matching 10 bases. This CDR3 contains 15 residues. CDR1 MNHEY and CDR2 SVGAGI come from the germline V gene. Trimming cost V 6 bases and J 10 bases; bases outside gene matches: 9. The CDR3 region has the DNA TGTGCCAGCAGCCCAACGGGGACAGGGGAGTCACCCCTCCACTTT. It is translated as CASSPTGTGESPLHF.

V usage is TRBV4-3 and J usage is TRBJ2-7, with 13 bases lining up with TRBD2. The V segment lost 4 bases and the J segment 6 bases; nucleotides outside the gene matches: 6. The germline V gene encodes CDR1 LGHNA and CDR2 YSLEER. The CDR3 is 15 residues long. The CDR3 coding sequence is TGCGCCAGCAGCCCGGGACTAGCGGGAACCCTCGAGCAGTACTTC. Its translation is CASSPGLAGTLEQYF.

The chain joins TRBV3-1 (or the pseudogene TRBV3-2) to TRBJ1-6; D call uncertain. This CDR3 spans 17 amino acids. The V end lost 0 bases, the J end lost 9 bases, and 18 bases lay between the germline ends. CDR1 and CDR2 (germline): LGHDT, YNNKEL (reference sequence). The CDR3 reads CASSQDTEGLRASPLHF. CDR3 DNA: TGTGCCAGCAGCCAAGATACGGAGGGTTTAAGGGCTTCACCCCTCCACTTT.

CDR3: CASAHPWGLQETQYF. CDR3 DNA sequence: TGTGCCAGCGCCCACCCCTGGGGACTACAAGAGACCCAGTACTTC. This rearrangement joins TRBV27 to TRBJ2-5; 7 bases are shared with TRBD2. Trimming at V came to 8 bases and at J to 2 bases, leaving 11 bases not matched to a gene. CDR1 is MNHEY, CDR2 SMNVEV, per germline (reference sequence). There are 15 residues in the CDR3.

V gene TRBV29-1 combines with J gene TRBJ2-3; TRBD1 is a possible D gene (5 bases). The CDR3 has 13 amino acids. V gave up 4 bases and J gave up 1 base, with 9 bases separating them. Germline CDR1 reads SQVTM; CDR2 reads ANQGSEA. DNA of the CDR3: TGCAGCGTTGGTGGGGCTGGCACAGATACGCAGTATTTT. Translated: CSVGGAGTDTQYF.

The CDR3 nucleotides read TGTGCCAGCAGTTACACAGGGGGTGAAGAGACCCAGTACTTC. Translating it yields CASSYTGGEETQYF. This chain joins TRBV6-6 and TRBJ2-5; 8 positions agree with TRBD1. The germline V gene encodes CDR1 MNHNY and CDR2 SVGAGI (reference sequence). There are 14 residues in the CDR3. V trimming: 2 bases; J trimming: 3 bases; junction bases outside the gene matches: 2.

The V call is TRBV7-2, the J call TRBJ1-6; D not certain. CDR1 is SGHTA and CDR2 is FQGNSA in the germline V gene. The V end lost 5 bases, the J end lost 5 bases, and 16 bases lay between the germline ends. This CDR3 has 16 residues. As DNA, the CDR3 is TGTGCCAGCAGCGTGGGCCCAGCGGGTAATAATTCACCCCTCCACTTT. It is translated as CASSVGPAGNNSPLHF.

J is TRBJ2-3 and V is TRBV29-1; maybe TRBD2 (5 bases). Germline CDR1 SQVTM, CDR2 ANQGSEA. This CDR3 has 15 amino acids. Trimming took off 7 bases at V and 1 base at J, with 18 bases between the two ends. CDR3 loop: CSAASEGGGTDTQYF. The CDR3 DNA follows: TGCAGCGCGGCCTCCGAAGGAGGCGGCACAGATACGCAGTATTTT.

The rearrangement joins TRBV19 to TRBJ1-3; D is unclear. CDR3 length equals 12 residues. The germline V and J ends were trimmed by 5 bases and 7 bases, with 9 bases remaining between them. Per the germline V gene, CDR1 is LNHDA and CDR2 is SQIVND (reference sequence). The DNA for the CDR3 is TGTGCCAGTAGTTTAGCCCGGAACACCATATATTTT. This codes for CASSLARNTIYF.